The 15 T cell receptor beta chains below all came from one sample that was sequenced in a study of T-cell reconstitution after alpha-beta-depleted transplantation in children. Library preparation (for TCRbeta) was performed with unique molecular identifiers. TCRdb redid the calling of the PCR reads with MiXCR, one entry per CDR3 protein. The table shows about 830,000 distinct CDR3 sequences, with approximately 15% occurring only once. The sample consisted of PBMCs, mostly from graft donor cells, taken 360 days after TCRalphabeta/CD19-depleted stem cell transplant. The source of these receptors is a male patient between 10 and 17 years old who had a stem cell transplant for acute lymphoblastic leukemia, so the T cells may come from the graft donor.

The chain couples TRBV5-1 to TRBJ2-7; D perhaps matches TRBD1 (6 bases). CDR3 length equals 14 residues. Germline V gene lookup returns CDR1 SGHRS and CDR2 YFSETQ. V lost 5 bases and J 2 bases, leaving 14 bases between the germline ends. As DNA, the CDR3 is TGCGCCAGCAGTCCGTCAGGGGTCACCTACGAGCAGTACTTC. It encodes CASSPSGVTYEQYF.

This clonotype was picked up a small number of times. This chain links TRBV4-2 with TRBJ2-7, with 8 positions matching TRBD1. CDR1 is LGHNA and CDR2 is YNFKEQ in the germline V gene. There are 15 residues in the CDR3. After removal of 1 base from V and 4 bases from J, the junction contained 6 bases not matched to a gene. CDR3: CASSQVDRAKYEQYF. CDR3 DNA sequence: TGTGCCAGCAGCCAAGTGGACAGGGCCAAGTACGAGCAGTACTTC.

V gene TRBV7-9 combines with J gene TRBJ2-7; the D gene is possibly TRBD1 (7 bases). The germline V and J ends were trimmed by 5 bases and 3 bases, with 17 bases remaining between them. Germline V gene sequence: CDR1 SEHNR, CDR2 FQNEAQ (reference sequence). The CDR3 length is 15 residues. The CDR3 DNA sequence: TGTGCCAGCAGCATCGGAGGGGGCGAGTTCTACGAGCAGTACTTC. Its translation is CASSIGGGEFYEQYF.

This chain links TRBV3-1 with TRBJ1-6; a weak D match, TRBD1 (6 bases). Germline V CDR1 and CDR2: LGHDT, YNNKEL (reference sequence). The length of the CDR3 is 16 residues. Trimming cost V 2 bases and J 0 bases, with 8 bases left between them. This CDR3 reads CASSQQGSSYNSPLHF. CDR3 sequence (DNA): TGTGCCAGCAGCCAACAGGGGAGCTCCTATAATTCACCCCTCCACTTT. Using reference TRBV3-1 and TRBJ1-6 for the parts outside the CDR3, the full variable domain is DTAVSQTPKYLVTQMGNDKSIKCEQNLGHDTMYWYKQDSKKFLKIMFSYNNKELIINETVPNRFSPKSPDKAHLNLHINSLELGDSAVYFCASSQQGSSYNSPLHFGNGTRLTVT.

The chain has TRBV7-6 and TRBJ2-7; 8 bases agree with TRBD1. V trimming: 4 bases; J trimming: 4 bases; junction bases outside the gene matches: 6. CDR1 SGHVS and CDR2 FNYEAQ come from the germline V gene. The CDR3 spans 14 residues. CDR3 DNA sequence: TGTGCCAGCAGCTCGGCAGGGGGCATGTACGAGCAGTACTTC. Amino acids: CASSSAGGMYEQYF.

This chain connects TRBV20-1 to TRBJ2-3, with 9 bases aligning to TRBD2. The V segment lost 5 bases and the J segment 2 bases; nucleotides outside the gene matches: 8. Looked up from germline, CDR1 is DFQATT and CDR2 is SNEGSKA (reference sequence). This CDR3 is 15 amino acids long. CDR3 protein: CSADGLAPFTDTQYF. In nucleotides, the CDR3 is TGCAGTGCTGATGGACTAGCGCCTTTCACAGATACGCAGTATTTT.

The gene calls are TRBV7-7 and TRBJ2-1; 7 positions match TRBD1. Trimming cost V 5 bases and J 9 bases; bases outside gene matches: 13. CDR3 length: 15 amino acids. From germline, CDR1 is SSHAT and CDR2 FNYEAQ (reference sequence). The CDR3 reads CASSPRTGVGGEQFF. In nucleotides, the CDR3 is TGTGCCAGCAGCCCGAGGACAGGTGTTGGCGGTGAGCAGTTCTTC.

The rearrangement links TRBV5-1 to TRBJ2-3; 12 positions agree with TRBD2. V dropped 3 bases and J dropped 9; count of bases not matched to a gene: 5. Germline V CDR1 and CDR2: SGHRS, YFSETQ. This CDR3 has 14 residues. CDR3 in amino acids: CASSYRLAGATQYF. For the CDR3, the DNA is TGCGCCAGCAGCTACCGACTAGCGGGAGCAACGCAGTATTTT.

The chain is built from TRBV3-1 and TRBJ2-1; 10 positions match TRBD2. The junction had 15 bases not matched to a gene; V was cut back by 4 bases and J by 15 bases. Per the germline V gene, CDR1 is LGHDT and CDR2 is YNNKEL (reference sequence). The CDR3 sequence is 15 residues long. The CDR3 is CASSPRWLAGDRRFF. Written as DNA, the CDR3 is TGTGCCAGCAGCCCCAGATGGCTAGCGGGAGACCGTCGGTTCTTC.

The J gene is TRBJ2-5, the V gene TRBV27, with 12 nucleotides matching TRBD2. V trimming: 6 bases; J trimming: 2 bases; junction bases outside the gene matches: 4. Germline CDR1 and CDR2: MNHEY and SMNVEV (reference sequence). This CDR3 comprises 15 residues. The CDR3 loop is CASRGLAGVQETQYF. CDR3 in DNA: TGTGCCAGCAGGGGACTAGCGGGCGTTCAAGAGACCCAGTACTTC.

This clonotype was detected a few times. The chain carries TRBV6-4 and TRBJ2-3; 8 nucleotides line up with TRBD1. Trimming cost V 5 bases and J 6 bases; bases outside gene matches: 22. This CDR3 is built from 19 residues. CDR1 is MRHNA and CDR2 is SNTAGT in the germline V gene. The CDR3 nucleotides are TGTGCCAGCAGTCCGCGCAAATTTGGACAGGGACCGGGACGTGATACGCAGTATTTT. It translates to CASSPRKFGQGPGRDTQYF.

This clonotype was counted a few times. J is TRBJ2-7 and V is TRBV9; 8 nucleotides match TRBD2. Germline V gene data show CDR1 as SGDLS and CDR2 as YYNGEE. Trimming cost V 3 bases and J 2 bases; bases outside gene matches: 7. The CDR3 runs to 15 residues. Written as DNA, the CDR3 is TGTGCCAGCAGCGCCCCGGGACTAGGTACCTACGAGCAGTACTTC. Translation: CASSAPGLGTYEQYF.

This clonotype has more than one count but fewer than ten. The V and J genes are TRBV13 and TRBJ2-2, with D unclear. Trimming took 5 bases from V and 4 from J, leaving 8 bases between them. The CDR3 loop spans 13 amino acids. Germline V CDR1 and CDR2: PRHDT, FYEKMQ (reference sequence). The CDR3: CASSPRVTGELFF. For the CDR3, the DNA is TGTGCCAGCAGCCCCCGGGTCACCGGGGAGCTGTTTTTT.

The genes are TRBV7-3 and TRBJ2-1; perhaps TRBD2 as D (6 bases). Germline V gene data show CDR1 as SGHTA and CDR2 as FQGTGA. Trimming took off 5 bases at V and 2 bases at J, with 19 bases between the two ends. The CDR3 length is 17 residues. Here the CDR3 DNA reads TGTGCCAGCAGCCACAAGAGACTAGTAGGTACCTACAATGAGCAGTTCTTC. Translating gives CASSHKRLVGTYNEQFF.

In this sample, this clonotype turned up many times. This chain joins TRBV18 and TRBJ2-7, with D possibly TRBD2 on 5 matching bases. The ends were cut back, 4 bases at V and 10 bases at J, with 14 bases in the middle. Germline V gene sequence: CDR1 KGHSH, CDR2 LQKENI. The CDR3 contains 12 residues. The CDR3 coding sequence is TGTGCCAGCTCACGGGAGCTCCTCCTCCAGTACTTC. Translated, it gives CASSRELLLQYF.